Below are 20 T cell receptor beta chains sequenced from a single sample in a study of T cell responses to AZD1222 COVID-19 vaccine. Using immunoSEQ multiplex PCR, the repertoire was profiled, and TCRdb retains in-frame clones only, with some absent. The repertoire holds 150,000 to 200,000 clones, with about 94% as singletons. Sequenced material: peripheral blood, taken on day 0 of AZD1222 vaccination. The receptors were sampled from an adult in good health.

V is TRBV13 and J is TRBJ1-2; D is possibly TRBD1 (6 bases). CDR3 length: 15 residues. Germline V CDR1 and CDR2: PRHDT, FYEKMQ (reference sequence). V was trimmed by 5 bases and J by 2 bases, leaving 15 bases between them. The CDR3 nucleotides are TGTGCCAGCAGCGGACCTACAGGGAGGAACTATGGCTACACCTTC. Translation gives CASSGPTGRNYGYTF.

The genes are TRBV19 and TRBJ2-1; perhaps TRBD2 as D (5 bases). Germline V lookup: CDR1 LNHDA, CDR2 SQIVND (reference sequence). Trimming shortened V by 0 bases and J by 8 bases, and 11 bases separated the two germline ends. CDR3 size: 14 residues. CDR3 in DNA: TGTGCCAGTAGTATAGAGAGGGAGAAGTATGAGCAGTTCTTC. Its translation: CASSIEREKYEQFF.

The chain combines TRBV9 with TRBJ2-7; D ambiguous. Germline CDR1 SGDLS, CDR2 YYNGEE. This CDR3 has 12 amino acids. Trimming took 4 bases from V and 4 from J, leaving 9 bases between them. The DNA for the CDR3 is TGTGCCAGCAGCTCCGGAGATTACGAGCAGTACTTC. Amino acid sequence: CASSSGDYEQYF. The full variable domain, its missing parts supplied by reference TRBV9 and TRBJ2-7, is DSGVTQTPKHLITATGQRVTLRCSPRSGDLSVYWYQQSLDQGLQFLIQYYNGEERAKGNILERFSAQQFPDLHSELNLSSLELGDSALYFCASSSGDYEQYFGPGTRLTVT.

The gene calls are TRBV10-3 and TRBJ1-2; a possible D gene is TRBD1 (5 bases). The V gene's germline CDR1 is ENHRY and CDR2 SYGVKD. V was pared by 10 bases and J by 8 bases, with 26 bases between. The CDR3 is made up of 15 amino acids. In DNA form, the CDR3 reads TGTGCCACCATGAATGGGGCTTTACTAAACGAAGGCTACACCTTC. Translated, it gives CATMNGALLNEGYTF.

This chain uses TRBV28 with TRBJ1-2; D gene ambiguous. Trimming pared 5 bases from V and 4 bases from J, leaving 11 bases between. The CDR3 totals 13 residues. The V gene's germline CDR1 is MDHEN and CDR2 SYDVKM. This chain's CDR3 is CASSTPALYGYTF. The CDR3 nucleotides read TGTGCCAGCAGTACACCGGCCCTCTATGGCTACACCTTC.

The V gene is TRBV19, the J gene TRBJ1-1, with 7 bases aligning to TRBD1. This CDR3 has 14 amino acids. The germline gives CDR1 LNHDA, CDR2 SQIVND (reference sequence). Germline trimming cut 5 bases from V and 8 bases from J; bases unmatched to any gene: 11. The CDR3 sequence: CASSARQGTTEAFF. CDR3 nucleotide sequence: TGTGCCAGTAGTGCGCGACAGGGTACCACCGAAGCTTTCTTT.

The genes are TRBV7-9 and TRBJ1-4; D is unclear. This CDR3 has 15 amino acids. The V gene lost 1 base and the J gene lost 7 bases, with 13 bases spanning the gap. CDR1 and CDR2 (germline): SEHNR, FQNEAQ (reference sequence). The CDR3 nucleotides read TGTGCCAGCAGCTTAGAGCCCCCGACGGGTGAAAAACTGTTTTTT. Translation: CASSLEPPTGEKLFF. The full variable domain, with the rest looked up from reference TRBV7-9 and TRBJ1-4, is DTGVSQNPRHKITKRGQNVTFRCDPISEHNRLYWYRQTLGQGPEFLTYFQNEAQLEKSRLLSDRFSAERPKGSFSTLEIQRTEQGDSAMYLCASSLEPPTGEKLFFGSGTQLSVL.

This clone was detected only once. The chain is built from TRBV2 and TRBJ1-2; D unclear. This CDR3 contains 14 residues. Per the germline V gene, CDR1 is SNHLY and CDR2 is FYNNEI. V was trimmed by 7 bases and J by 5 bases, leaving 17 bases between them. Here the CDR3 reads CASMRRPPLYGYTF. The CDR3 DNA reads TGTGCCAGCATGAGGAGACCGCCCCTGTATGGCTACACCTTC.

A single count supports this clone. The rearrangement joins TRBV19 to TRBJ2-1, with TRBD2 matching over 10 bases. V lost 3 bases, J lost 0 bases, and 8 bases stayed unmatched. In germline, CDR1 is LNHDA, CDR2 SQIVND (reference sequence). This CDR3 comprises 18 residues. CDR3 sequence reads: CASSILTSGVSSYNEQFF. The CDR3 DNA follows: TGTGCCAGTAGTATCCTTACTAGCGGGGTGAGCTCCTACAATGAGCAGTTCTTC.

This rearrangement joins TRBV7-2 to TRBJ2-2; 7 bases line up with TRBD2. V shed 1 base and J 5 bases; nucleotides not matched to a gene: 7. The CDR3 sequence is 16 residues long. Germline V gene sequence: CDR1 SGHTA, CDR2 FQGNSA. CDR3 sequence (DNA): TGTGCCAGCAGCTTAGAGTGGGCGGGAGTAACCGGGGAGCTGTTTTTT. Its translation is CASSLEWAGVTGELFF. Full variable domain (outside the CDR3, taken from reference TRBV7-2 and TRBJ2-2): GAGVSQSPSNKVTEKGKDVELRCDPISGHTALYWYRQSLGQGLEFLIYFQGNSAPDKSGLPSDRFSAERTGGSVSTLTIQRTQQEDSAVYLCASSLEWAGVTGELFFGEGSRLTVL.

This chain joins TRBV6-5 and TRBJ2-7, with 9 bases identical to TRBD1. Losses at the gene ends were 5 bases for V and 5 bases for J; bases not matched to a gene: 4. Germline V gene lookup returns CDR1 MNHEY and CDR2 SVGAGI. The CDR3 has 13 amino acids. The CDR3 protein is CASSHGTGHEQYF. The CDR3 DNA sequence: TGTGCCAGCAGTCACGGGACAGGGCACGAGCAGTACTTC.

The V call is TRBV27, the J call TRBJ2-1; D remains unclear. CDR1 MNHEY and CDR2 SMNVEV come from the germline V gene (reference sequence). The CDR3 covers 14 residues. V was shortened by 6 bases and J by 4 bases, with 13 bases between the two germline ends. The CDR3 DNA sequence: TGTGCCAGCAGGCATGGGCCCATATACAATGAGCAGTTCTTC. It codes for CASRHGPIYNEQFF.

The chain joins TRBV28 to TRBJ1-2, with TRBD1 as a possible D gene (6 bases). CDR3 length equals 17 residues. Germline-derived CDR1 and CDR2 are MDHEN and SYDVKM. V was pared by 3 bases and J by 3 bases, with 20 bases between. The CDR3 reads CASSFIMGEGGDYGYTF. In nucleotides, the CDR3 is TGTGCCAGCAGTTTTATCATGGGTGAAGGGGGGGACTATGGCTACACCTTC.

The chain combines TRBV11-2 with TRBJ2-1; D is undetermined. CDR3 size: 15 residues. Germline CDR1 SGHAT, CDR2 FQNNGV. The V and J ends lost 1 base and 2 bases respectively, with 9 bases between them. The DNA for the CDR3 is TGTGCCAGCAGCTTAGTGAGCCGGGCCTACAATGAGCAGTTCTTC. It specifies CASSLVSRAYNEQFF. Full variable domain (missing parts from reference TRBV11-2 and TRBJ2-1): EAGVAQSPRYKIIEKRQSVAFWCNPISGHATLYWYQQILGQGPKLLIQFQNNGVVDDSQLPKDRFSAERLKGVDSTLKIQPAKLEDSAVYLCASSLVSRAYNEQFFGPGTRLTVL.

The V gene is TRBV7-2, the J gene TRBJ2-2, with D possibly being TRBD2 (5 bases). The germline CDR1 and CDR2 sequences are SGHTA and FQGNSA. V was trimmed by 5 bases and J by 7 bases, leaving 11 bases between them. The CDR3 length is 13 residues. The CDR3 is CASSGRRGGELFF. DNA for the CDR3: TGTGCCAGCAGCGGCAGACGGGGCGGGGAGCTGTTTTTT. Supplemented by reference TRBV7-2 and TRBJ2-2, the full variable domain reads GAGVSQSPSNKVTEKGKDVELRCDPISGHTALYWYRQSLGQGLEFLIYFQGNSAPDKSGLPSDRFSAERTGGSVSTLTIQRTQQEDSAVYLCASSGRRGGELFFGEGSRLTVL.

The gene calls are TRBV5-1 and TRBJ2-7; 10 bases map to TRBD2. Trimming removed 4 bases from V and 2 bases from J; junction bases left unmatched: 6. CDR1 and CDR2 (germline): SGHRS, YFSETQ. The CDR3 is made up of 15 amino acids. CDR3 nucleotides: TGCGCCAGCAGCCTTATAGCGGGAGGCACCTACGAGCAGTACTTC. This encodes CASSLIAGGTYEQYF.

The V call is TRBV27, the J call TRBJ2-1, with TRBD2 identical over 8 bases. The germline V gene has CDR1 MNHEY and CDR2 SMNVEV (reference sequence). V shed 7 bases, J shed 0 bases, and the junction held 14 bases outside the gene matches. The CDR3 is 18 amino acids. The CDR3 DNA is TGTGCCAGCACTGCTCTGAGGGCGGGAGGCATCTCCTACAATGAGCAGTTCTTC. Translating it yields CASTALRAGGISYNEQFF.

V usage is TRBV5-3 and J usage is TRBJ2-5; TRBD2 matches 7 bases. TRBV5-3 is given ORF status, its function remaining uncertain. Trimming took 5 bases from V and 5 from J; bases not matched to a gene: 6. The CDR3 extends over 13 amino acids. This chain's CDR3 is CARSSGREETQYF. For the CDR3, the DNA is TGTGCCAGAAGTTCAGGGCGGGAGGAGACCCAGTACTTC.

The chain uses TRBV2 and TRBJ1-6; perhaps TRBD1 as D (6 bases). Germline V gives CDR1 SNHLY, CDR2 FYNNEI. The CDR3 runs 16 residues. Trimming cost V 8 bases and J 7 bases, with 21 bases left between them. CDR3 in DNA: TGTGCCAGCCTCCACTCGGCCGGGACAACCAATTCACCCCTCCACTTT. Translating it yields CASLHSAGTTNSPLHF.

The chain couples TRBV2 to TRBJ2-1; D tentatively reads TRBD1 or TRBD2 (5 bases each). The CDR3 extends over 14 amino acids. Per the germline V gene, CDR1 is SNHLY and CDR2 is FYNNEI. Between the trimmed V and J ends, which lost 11 bases and 7 bases, there was a span of 21 bases. As DNA, the CDR3 is TGTGCCTCTCCTGGGGGAAAACCGGGGAATGAGCAGTTCTTC. It yields the protein CASPGGKPGNEQFF.